The clone carrying this T cell receptor beta chain was observed at least ten times. The target antigen is unknown. This record comes from a study of response to subunit inactivated influenza vaccine. TCRdb called the RT-PCR reads again in MiXCR, with one record for every CDR3 protein. This table holds roughly 460,000 distinct CDR3 sequences, around 9.9% found once. Overall study findings and caveats: The authors offered the suggestion that each seasonal influenza vaccination recruits few new T cells.

Germline V lookup: CDR1 SEHNR, CDR2 FQNEAQ (reference sequence). V gave up 2 bases and J gave up 3 bases, with 14 bases separating them. The CDR3 covers 16 residues. This specimen consisted of PBMCs from blood, obtained more than 35 days after vaccination. This chain joins TRBV7-9 and TRBJ2-1; D may be TRBD1 or TRBD2 (6 bases each). The receptor was isolated from a man aged 45-65 years who received an inactivated influenza vaccine. The CDR3 coding sequence is TGTGCCAGCAGCTTACTCGGGGGCGGGGACTACAATGAGCAGTTCTTC. Residues: CASSLLGGGDYNEQFF.